This TCR beta chain was captured in a study of blood T cell repertoires in COVID-19. Study-level information: Sample material is recorded as cDNA or gDNA derived from T cells, B-cell-depleted T cells, or PBMCs.

The repertoire was sequenced with immunoSEQ multiplex PCR; TCRdb's copy has only in-frame clones and lacks some. The table includes 180,000 or so clones, 70% to 90% detected once. This CDR3 is built from 12 residues. From germline, CDR1 is SGHNT and CDR2 YENEEA. Deletions cut 2 bases from V and 3 bases from J, with 5 bases between. Source material: peripheral blood. This sequence originates from a woman in her thirties with active or convalescent COVID-19. The genes are TRBV11-3 and TRBJ2-7; D is undetermined. The CDR3, as DNA: TGTGCCAGCAGCTTAAACAGCTACGAGCAGTACTTC. Its protein is CASSLNSYEQYF.